These 3 T cell receptor beta chains share one sample of origin, sequenced in a study of T cell repertoires in cytomegalovirus infection. TCRdb re-called the reads through MiXCR, storing one row per CDR3 protein. This table holds 450,000 to 550,000 distinct CDR3 sequences, about 42% found once. These receptors lack a known antigen. The material sequenced was cultured PBMCs, taken from culture after CMV antigen stimulation. These receptors were taken from a human donor in good health (CMV status not recorded). Some clones in this sample may be carry-over from other donors' samples.

The DNA for the CDR3 is TGTGCCACCAGCAGACTGGGACAGGGTTTCACAGATACGCAGTATTTT. This translates into CATSRLGQGFTDTQYF. The V gene is TRBV15, the J gene TRBJ2-3; 9 bases match TRBD1. Germline CDR1 and CDR2: LNHNV and YYDKDF (reference sequence). With V trimmed by 2 bases and J by 2 bases, 5 bases remained unmatched. The CDR3 contains 16 residues. The full variable domain, in which reference TRBV15 and TRBJ2-3 provide the parts outside the CDR3, is DAMVIQNPRYQVTQFGKPVTLSCSQTLNHNVMYWYQQKSSQAPKLLFHYYDKDFNNEADTPDNFQSRRPNTSFCFLDIRSPGLGDTAMYLCATSRLGQGFTDTQYFGPGTRLTVL.

The V call is TRBV20-1, the J call TRBJ1-5; TRBD1 matches 7 bases. Germline V gives CDR1 DFQATT, CDR2 SNEGSKA (reference sequence). This CDR3 has 15 amino acids. J gave up 3 bases and V 3 bases, and 8 bases lay outside the gene matches. CDR3 sequence: CSASAAGGFNQPQHF. Here the CDR3 DNA reads TGCAGTGCTAGCGCGGCAGGGGGTTTCAATCAGCCCCAGCATTTT.

This clonotype appeared a few times. CDR3 in amino acids: CASSLTLHRPNSGNTIYF. The DNA for the CDR3 is TGTGCCAGCAGTTTAACGCTTCACAGGCCCAACTCTGGAAACACCATATATTTT. The chain combines TRBV27 with TRBJ1-3; maybe TRBD1 (5 bases). Germline V CDR1 and CDR2: MNHEY, SMNVEV (reference sequence). V shed 2 bases and J shed 0 bases, with 17 bases lying between them. This CDR3 spans 18 amino acids.